In this sample, the clone carrying this TCR beta chain turned up once. Clones were sequenced by immunoSEQ multiplex PCR, and TCRdb holds only the in-frame ones, with some missing. Of about 41,000 clones in the sample, around four fifths were seen once. The CDR3 covers 15 residues. V was shortened by 0 bases and J by 5 bases, with 11 bases between the two germline ends. Germline V gene data show CDR1 as SGHRS and CDR2 as YFSETQ. This record belongs to a study of blood T cell repertoires in COVID-19. Study details: Some COVID-19 samples were acute and others convalescent; all came from the United States, Italy and Spain. Sources were T cells, B-cell-depleted T cells, or PBMCs; the material itself was cDNA or gDNA.

The sequence derives from a woman aged 80 or older with active or convalescent COVID-19. The rearrangement joins TRBV5-1 to TRBJ1-4; no reliable D call. The sample was peripheral blood. The CDR3 spells CASSLDGSSNEKLFF. The DNA for the CDR3 is TGCGCCAGCAGCTTGGATGGGAGCTCCAATGAAAAACTGTTTTTT.